This is a list of T cell receptor beta chains from one sample in a study of spatial heterogeneity in lung cancer. TCRdb passed the 5' RACE reads through MiXCR, listing each CDR3 protein once. In the table there are just over 70,000 distinct CDR3 sequences, 8% to 9% of which are singletons. Source: PBMCs, taken at follow-up. Source of these receptors: a female donor with early-stage non-small cell lung cancer. CDR3s leave out the opening cysteine and the closing phenylalanine or tryptophan. Not every row has a clone size; where given, it reads once, few, many or a size class.

CDR3aa: ASSLWAGGEQY; v_gene: TRBV5-6; j_gene: TRBJ2-7; abundance: many
CDR3aa: ASSFVQPQH; v_gene: TRBV28; j_gene: TRBJ1-5; abundance: many
CDR3aa: SVESHGSSYEQY; v_gene: TRBV29-1; j_gene: TRBJ2-7; abundance: few
CDR3aa: ASSLAVQGTDTQY; v_gene: TRBV5-6; j_gene: TRBJ2-3; abundance: NA
CDR3aa: ASSSGQYYEQY; v_gene: TRBV5-5; j_gene: TRBJ2-7; abundance: NA
CDR3aa: ASSQRELREQY; v_gene: TRBV4-1; j_gene: TRBJ2-7; abundance: few
CDR3aa: ATEGGTSGANVLT; v_gene: TRBV7-9; j_gene: TRBJ2-6; abundance: many
CDR3aa: ASSPTGTRRVTQY; v_gene: TRBV6-2/TRBV6-3; j_gene: TRBJ2-5; abundance: many
CDR3aa: SARGGASGPQNIQY; v_gene: TRBV20-1; j_gene: TRBJ2-4; abundance: few
CDR3aa: SAPQSRFVYNEQF; v_gene: TRBV20-1; j_gene: TRBJ2-1; abundance: NA
CDR3aa: ASSPPGGELF; v_gene: TRBV18; j_gene: TRBJ2-2; abundance: few
CDR3aa: ASSYRGAGEETQY; v_gene: TRBV6-5; j_gene: TRBJ2-5; abundance: few
CDR3aa: AISESGGSTDTQY; v_gene: TRBV10-3; j_gene: TRBJ2-3; abundance: many
CDR3aa: ASSPRQGAGELF; v_gene: TRBV5-1; j_gene: TRBJ2-2; abundance: many